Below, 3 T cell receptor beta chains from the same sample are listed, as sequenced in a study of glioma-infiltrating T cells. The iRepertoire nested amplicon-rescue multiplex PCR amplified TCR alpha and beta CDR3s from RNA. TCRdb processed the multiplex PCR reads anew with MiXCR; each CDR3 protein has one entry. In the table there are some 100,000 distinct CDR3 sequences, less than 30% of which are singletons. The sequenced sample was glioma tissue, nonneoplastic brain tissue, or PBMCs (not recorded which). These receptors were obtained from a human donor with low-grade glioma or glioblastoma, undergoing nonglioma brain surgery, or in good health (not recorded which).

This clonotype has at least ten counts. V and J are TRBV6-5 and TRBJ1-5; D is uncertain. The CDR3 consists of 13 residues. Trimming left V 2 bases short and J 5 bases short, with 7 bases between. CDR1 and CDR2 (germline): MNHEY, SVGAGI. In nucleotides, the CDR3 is TGTGCCAGCAGTTACGTCGCGGATCAGCCCCAGCATTTT. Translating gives CASSYVADQPQHF.

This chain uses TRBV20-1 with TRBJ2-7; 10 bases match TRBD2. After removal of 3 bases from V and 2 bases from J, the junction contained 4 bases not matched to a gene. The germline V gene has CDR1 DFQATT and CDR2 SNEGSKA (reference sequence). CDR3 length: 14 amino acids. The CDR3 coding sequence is TGCAGTGCTAGCGGACTAGCGGAGACCTACGAGCAGTACTTC. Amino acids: CSASGLAETYEQYF.

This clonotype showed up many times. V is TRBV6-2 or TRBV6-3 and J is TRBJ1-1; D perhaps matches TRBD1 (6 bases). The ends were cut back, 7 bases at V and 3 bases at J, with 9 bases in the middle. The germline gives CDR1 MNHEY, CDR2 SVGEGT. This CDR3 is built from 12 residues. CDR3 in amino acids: CASKTGYTEAFF. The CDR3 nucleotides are TGTGCCAGCAAAACAGGGTACACTGAAGCTTTCTTT.